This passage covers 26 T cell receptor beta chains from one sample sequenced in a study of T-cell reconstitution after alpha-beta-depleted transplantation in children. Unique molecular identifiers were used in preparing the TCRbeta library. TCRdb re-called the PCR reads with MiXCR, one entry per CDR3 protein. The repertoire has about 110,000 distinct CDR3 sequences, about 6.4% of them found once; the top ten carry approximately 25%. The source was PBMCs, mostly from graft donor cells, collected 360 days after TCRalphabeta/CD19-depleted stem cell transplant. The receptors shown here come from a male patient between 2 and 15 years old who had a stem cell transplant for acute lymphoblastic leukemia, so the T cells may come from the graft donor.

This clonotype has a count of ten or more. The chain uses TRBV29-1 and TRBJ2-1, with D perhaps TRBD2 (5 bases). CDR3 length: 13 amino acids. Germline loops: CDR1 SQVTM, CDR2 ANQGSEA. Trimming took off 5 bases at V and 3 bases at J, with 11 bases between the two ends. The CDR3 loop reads CSVILADYNEQFF. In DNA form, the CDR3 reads TGCAGCGTTATCCTAGCCGACTACAATGAGCAGTTCTTC.

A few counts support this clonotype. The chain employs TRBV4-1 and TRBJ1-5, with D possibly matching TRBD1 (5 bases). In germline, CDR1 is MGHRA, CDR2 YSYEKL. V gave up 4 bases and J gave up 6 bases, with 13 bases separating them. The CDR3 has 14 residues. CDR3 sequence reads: CASSPAQGVQPQHF. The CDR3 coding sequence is TGCGCCAGCAGCCCCGCGCAAGGGGTTCAGCCCCAGCATTTT.

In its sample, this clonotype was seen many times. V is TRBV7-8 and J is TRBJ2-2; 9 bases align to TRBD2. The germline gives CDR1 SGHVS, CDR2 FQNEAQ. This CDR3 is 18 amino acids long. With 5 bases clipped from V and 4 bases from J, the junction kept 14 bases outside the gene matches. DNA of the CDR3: TGTGCCAGCAGCCCCCTAATCACGCGGGGGGGCCGCACCGGGGAGCTGTTTTTT. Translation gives CASSPLITRGGRTGELFF.

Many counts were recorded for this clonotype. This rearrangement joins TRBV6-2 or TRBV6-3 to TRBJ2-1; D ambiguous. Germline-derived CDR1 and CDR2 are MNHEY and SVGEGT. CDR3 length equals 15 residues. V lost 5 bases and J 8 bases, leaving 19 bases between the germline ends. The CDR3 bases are TGTGCCAGCAGTAGCCATCGGCTATATTCGGATGAGCAGTTCTTC. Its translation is CASSSHRLYSDEQFF.

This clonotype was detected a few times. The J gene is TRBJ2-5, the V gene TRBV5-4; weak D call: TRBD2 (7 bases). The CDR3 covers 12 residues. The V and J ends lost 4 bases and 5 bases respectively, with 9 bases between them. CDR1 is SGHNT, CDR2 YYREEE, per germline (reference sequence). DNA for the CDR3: TGTGCCAGCAGCCGGGGGGCCGAGACCCAGTACTTC. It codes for CASSRGAETQYF. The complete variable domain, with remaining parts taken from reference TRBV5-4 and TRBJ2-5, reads ETGVTQSPTHLIKTRGQQVTLRCSSQSGHNTVSWYQQALGQGPQFIFQYYREEENGRGNFPPRFSGLQFPNYSSELNVNALELDDSALYLCASSRGAETQYFGPGTRLLVL.

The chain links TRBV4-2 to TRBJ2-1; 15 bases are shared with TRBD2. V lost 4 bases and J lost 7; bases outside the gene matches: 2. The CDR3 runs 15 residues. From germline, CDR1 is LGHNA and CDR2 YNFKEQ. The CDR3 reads CASSRGTSGGNEQFF. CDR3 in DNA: TGTGCCAGCAGCCGAGGGACTAGCGGGGGGAATGAGCAGTTCTTC.

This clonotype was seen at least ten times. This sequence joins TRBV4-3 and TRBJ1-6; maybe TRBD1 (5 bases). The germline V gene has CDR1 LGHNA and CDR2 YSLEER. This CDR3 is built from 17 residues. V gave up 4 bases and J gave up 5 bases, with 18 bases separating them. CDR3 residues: CASSRVFWDENNSPLHF. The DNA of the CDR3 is TGCGCCAGCAGCCGAGTATTTTGGGACGAGAATAATTCACCCCTCCACTTT.

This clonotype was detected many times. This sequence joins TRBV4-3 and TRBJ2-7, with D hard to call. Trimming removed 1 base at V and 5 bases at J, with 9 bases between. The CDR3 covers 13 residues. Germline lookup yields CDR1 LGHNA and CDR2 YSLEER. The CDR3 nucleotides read TGCGCCAGCAGCCAAGGAGTTAGGGACGAGCAGTACTTC. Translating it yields CASSQGVRDEQYF.

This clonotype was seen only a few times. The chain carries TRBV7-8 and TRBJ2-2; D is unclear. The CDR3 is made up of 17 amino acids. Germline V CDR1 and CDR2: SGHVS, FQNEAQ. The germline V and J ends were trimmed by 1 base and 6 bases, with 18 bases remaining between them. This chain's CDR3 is CASSLDGVPLGSGELFF. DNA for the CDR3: TGTGCCAGCAGCTTAGATGGGGTGCCCCTCGGCTCCGGGGAGCTGTTTTTT.

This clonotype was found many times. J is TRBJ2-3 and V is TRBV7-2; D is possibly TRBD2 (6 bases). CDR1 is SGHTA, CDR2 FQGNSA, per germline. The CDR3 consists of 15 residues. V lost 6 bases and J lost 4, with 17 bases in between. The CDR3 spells CASSQVGGVADTQYF. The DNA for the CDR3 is TGTGCCAGCAGTCAAGTGGGGGGAGTGGCAGATACGCAGTATTTT.

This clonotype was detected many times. CDR3 region: CASRTGTGSYEQYF. DNA for the CDR3: TGTGCCAGCAGAACCGGGACAGGGAGCTACGAGCAGTACTTC. V is TRBV12-3 or TRBV12-4 and J is TRBJ2-7, with 9 bases aligning to TRBD1. The CDR3 has 14 residues. V was pared by 6 bases and J by 3 bases, with 6 bases of the junction left unmatched.

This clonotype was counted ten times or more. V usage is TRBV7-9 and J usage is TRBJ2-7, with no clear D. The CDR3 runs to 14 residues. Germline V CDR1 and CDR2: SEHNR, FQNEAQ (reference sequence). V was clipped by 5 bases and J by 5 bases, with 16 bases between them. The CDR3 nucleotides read TGTGCCAGCAGCCTGGCGGTGGGGTCCCACGAGCAGTACTTC. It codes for CASSLAVGSHEQYF.

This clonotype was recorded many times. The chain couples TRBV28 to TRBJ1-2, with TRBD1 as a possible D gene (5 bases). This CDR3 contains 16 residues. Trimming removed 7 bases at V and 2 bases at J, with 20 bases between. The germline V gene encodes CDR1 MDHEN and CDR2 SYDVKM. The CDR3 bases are TGTGCCAGCACCGGTACAGGTCGCCTCTTGAACTATGGCTACACCTTC. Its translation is CASTGTGRLLNYGYTF.

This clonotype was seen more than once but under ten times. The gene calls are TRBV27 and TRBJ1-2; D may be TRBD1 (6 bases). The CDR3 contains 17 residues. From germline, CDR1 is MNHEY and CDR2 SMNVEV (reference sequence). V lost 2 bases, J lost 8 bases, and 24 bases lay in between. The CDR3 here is CASSLNGPTGNWKGYTF. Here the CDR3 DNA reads TGTGCCAGCAGTTTAAATGGACCCACAGGGAACTGGAAAGGCTACACCTTC.

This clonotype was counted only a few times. CDR3 residues: CASTDGTGGALETQYF. CDR3 in DNA: TGTGCCAGCACCGACGGGACAGGGGGCGCCCTGGAGACCCAGTACTTC. This sequence joins TRBV12-3 or TRBV12-4 and TRBJ2-5; 12 nucleotides match TRBD1. The CDR3 is 16 residues long. The V segment lost 7 bases and the J segment 5 bases; nucleotides outside the gene matches: 11.

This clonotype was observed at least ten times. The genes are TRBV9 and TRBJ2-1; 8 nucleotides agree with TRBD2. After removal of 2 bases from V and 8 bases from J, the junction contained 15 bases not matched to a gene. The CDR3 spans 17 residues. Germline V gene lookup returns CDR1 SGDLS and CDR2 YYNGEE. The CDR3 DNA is TGTGCCAGCAGCGTTCCCTCAATTAGCGGGGTCCCGGATGAGCAGTTCTTC. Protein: CASSVPSISGVPDEQFF.

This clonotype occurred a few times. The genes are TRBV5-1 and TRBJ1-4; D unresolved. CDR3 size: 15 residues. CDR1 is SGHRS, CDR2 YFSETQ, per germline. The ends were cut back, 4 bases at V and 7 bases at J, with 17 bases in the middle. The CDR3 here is CASSPREGVGEKLFF. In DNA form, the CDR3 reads TGCGCCAGCAGCCCCCGGGAGGGAGTGGGTGAAAAACTGTTTTTT. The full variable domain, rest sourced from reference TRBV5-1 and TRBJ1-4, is KAGVTQTPRYLIKTRGQQVTLSCSPISGHRSVSWYQQTPGQGLQFLFEYFSETQRNKGNFPGRFSGRQFSNSRSEMNVSTLELGDSALYLCASSPREGVGEKLFFGSGTQLSVL.

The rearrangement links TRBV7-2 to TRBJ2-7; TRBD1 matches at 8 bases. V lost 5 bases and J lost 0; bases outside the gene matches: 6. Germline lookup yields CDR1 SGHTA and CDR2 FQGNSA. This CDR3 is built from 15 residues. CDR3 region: CASSIDRGISYEQYF. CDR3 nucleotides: TGTGCCAGCAGCATTGACAGGGGAATCTCCTACGAGCAGTACTTC.

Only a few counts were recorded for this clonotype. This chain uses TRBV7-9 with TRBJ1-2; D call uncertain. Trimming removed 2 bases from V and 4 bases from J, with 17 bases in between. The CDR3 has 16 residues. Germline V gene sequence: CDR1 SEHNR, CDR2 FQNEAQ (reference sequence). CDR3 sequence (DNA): TGTGCCAGCAGCTTATCCCTTCAGAGGGCAGGCTATGGCTACACCTTC. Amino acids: CASSLSLQRAGYGYTF.

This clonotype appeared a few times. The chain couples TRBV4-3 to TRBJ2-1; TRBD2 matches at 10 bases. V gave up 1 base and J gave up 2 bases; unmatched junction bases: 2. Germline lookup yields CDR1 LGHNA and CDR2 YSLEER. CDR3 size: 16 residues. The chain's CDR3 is CASSQGLAGAYNEQFF. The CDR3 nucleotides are TGCGCCAGCAGCCAAGGGCTAGCGGGGGCCTACAATGAGCAGTTCTTC.

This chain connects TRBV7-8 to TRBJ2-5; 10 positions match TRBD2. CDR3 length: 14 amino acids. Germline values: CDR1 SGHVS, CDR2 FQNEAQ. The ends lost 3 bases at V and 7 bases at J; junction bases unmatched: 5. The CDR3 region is CASSLGSGRGTQYF. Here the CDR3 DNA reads TGTGCCAGCAGCTTGGGGAGCGGGAGGGGGACCCAGTACTTC.

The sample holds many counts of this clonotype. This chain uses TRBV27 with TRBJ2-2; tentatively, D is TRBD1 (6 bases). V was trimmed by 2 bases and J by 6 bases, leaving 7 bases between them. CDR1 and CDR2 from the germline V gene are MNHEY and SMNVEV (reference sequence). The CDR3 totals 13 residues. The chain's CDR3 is CASSLAGAGELFF. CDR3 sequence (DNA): TGTGCCAGCAGTTTAGCAGGGGCCGGGGAGCTGTTTTTT.

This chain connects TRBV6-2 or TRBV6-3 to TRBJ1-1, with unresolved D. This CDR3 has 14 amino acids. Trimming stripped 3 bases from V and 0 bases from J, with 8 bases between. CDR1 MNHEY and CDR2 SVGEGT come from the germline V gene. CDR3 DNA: TGTGCCAGCAGTTATCTTGTGATGAACACTGAAGCTTTCTTT. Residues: CASSYLVMNTEAFF.

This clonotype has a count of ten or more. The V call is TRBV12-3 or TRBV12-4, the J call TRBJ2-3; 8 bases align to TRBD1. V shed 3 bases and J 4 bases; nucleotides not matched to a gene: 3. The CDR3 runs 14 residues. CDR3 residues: CASSFDRGSDTQYF. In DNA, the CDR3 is TGTGCCAGCAGTTTCGACAGGGGCTCAGATACGCAGTATTTT.

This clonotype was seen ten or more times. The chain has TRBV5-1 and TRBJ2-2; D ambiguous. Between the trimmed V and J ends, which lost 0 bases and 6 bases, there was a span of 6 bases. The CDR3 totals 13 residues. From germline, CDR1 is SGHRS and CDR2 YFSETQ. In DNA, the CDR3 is TGCGCCAGCAGCTTGGCTCCCGCCGGGGAGCTGTTTTTT. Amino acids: CASSLAPAGELFF.

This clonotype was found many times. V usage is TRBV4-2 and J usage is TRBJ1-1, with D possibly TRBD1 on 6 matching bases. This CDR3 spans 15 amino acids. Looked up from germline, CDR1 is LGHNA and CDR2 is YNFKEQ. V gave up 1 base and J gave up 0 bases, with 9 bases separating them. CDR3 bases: TGTGCCAGCAGCCAAGGGACAGCCATGAACACTGAAGCTTTCTTT. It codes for CASSQGTAMNTEAFF.